The T cell receptor (beta chain) under discussion was sequenced for a study of sequential checkpoint blockade in melanoma. Germline CDR1 reads SGHNT; CDR2 reads YYREEE (reference sequence). The length of the CDR3 is 17 residues. Trimming removed 4 bases from V and 4 bases from J; junction bases left unmatched: 15. As to treatment: randomized to nivolumab then ipilimumab (arm A) or the reverse (arm B). Assay used: immunoSEQ multiplex PCR; TCRdb lists only in-frame clones, some missing. The sample consists of around 15,000 clones, 90% to 95% of them appearing once. Material: CD8+ T cells sorted from blood (inferred from file names), obtained from a patient given nivolumab and ipilimumab in sequence. The receptor was derived from a human donor with melanoma. The chain has TRBV5-4 and TRBJ2-7, with 9 bases aligning to TRBD1. The CDR3 spells CASSRELGTGRGYEQYF. DNA for the CDR3: TGTGCCAGCAGCCGTGAGCTGGGGACAGGGCGTGGATACGAGCAGTACTTC.